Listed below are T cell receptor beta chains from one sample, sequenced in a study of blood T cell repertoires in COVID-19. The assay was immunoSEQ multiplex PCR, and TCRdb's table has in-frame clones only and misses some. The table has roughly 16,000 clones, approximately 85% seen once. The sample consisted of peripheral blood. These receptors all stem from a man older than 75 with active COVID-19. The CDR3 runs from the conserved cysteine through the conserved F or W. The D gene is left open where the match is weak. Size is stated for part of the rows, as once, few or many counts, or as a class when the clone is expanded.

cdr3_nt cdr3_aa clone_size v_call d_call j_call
TGTGCCACCAGTTGGTCAGCGTCGAGCTCCTACAATGAGCAGTTCTTC CATSWSASSSYNEQFF few TRBV24-1 NA TRBJ2-1
TGTGCCAGCAGTCTGGCCCAGGGGACCGGGGAGCTGTTTTTT CASSLAQGTGELFF NA TRBV28 NA TRBJ2-2
TGTGCCAGTACCGCGGGGGGGGTCAATCAGCCCCAGCATTTT CASTAGGVNQPQHF NA TRBV19 NA TRBJ1-5
TGTGCCAGCTCACCAGGGAGCTCTGGAAACACCATATATTTT CASSPGSSGNTIYF NA TRBV18 NA TRBJ1-3
TGTGCCAGCAGCGTCGGGACAGGGGCGGTCCAAGAGACCCAGTACTTC CASSVGTGAVQETQYF NA TRBV2 TRBD1 TRBJ2-5
TGTGCCAGCAGCTCAGGGGGTTTTCAGCCCCAGCATTTT CASSSGGFQPQHF NA TRBV7-9 TRBD1 TRBJ1-5
TGTGCCACCAGTGACCGGACAGGGGGGGTCAATCAGCCCCAGCATTTT CATSDRTGGVNQPQHF NA TRBV24-1 TRBD1 TRBJ1-5
TGTGCCAGTAGGTACGGGGACGAGCAGTACTTC CASRYGDEQYF NA TRBV19 NA TRBJ2-7
TGTGCCAGCAGCAATCGACTACATAAACGTACCTACGAGCAGTACTTC CASSNRLHKRTYEQYF NA TRBV21-1 NA TRBJ2-7
TGTGCCAGCAGCTTAGGACCCAGGGCCCAGTACTTC CASSLGPRAQYF NA TRBV7-8 NA TRBJ2-5
TGTGCCTGGAGTGTATTATCCCCCCCGGGTGGGACTAGGGAGCAGTACTTC CAWSVLSPPGGTREQYF NA TRBV30 TRBD2 TRBJ2-7
TGCGCCAGCAGGCGTTCCGGGGGGCGTCTTTGCTCTGGGGCCAACGTCCTGACTTTC CASRRSGGRLCSGANVLTF NA TRBV23-1 NA TRBJ2-6
TGTGCCAGCAGGAGGGGACAGGGGTTCGGCAATGAGCAGTTCTTC CASRRGQGFGNEQFF NA TRBV6-6 TRBD1 TRBJ2-1
TGTGCCAGCAGATCCGGGACAGCTAATTCACCCCTCCACTTT CASRSGTANSPLHF NA TRBV27 TRBD1 TRBJ1-6
TGTGCCAGCTCACTGACAGGGGGGACAGATACGCAGTATTTT CASSLTGGTDTQYF NA TRBV18 TRBD1 TRBJ2-3
TGTGCCTCGGGGACAGGGGACAATTCACCCCTCCACTTT CASGTGDNSPLHF once TRBV6-5 TRBD1 TRBJ1-6
TGTGCCAGCAGTCCCAGGGGGAATAGCGGGAGGGCCGGCACCGGGGAGCTGTTTTTT CASSPRGNSGRAGTGELFF NA TRBV27 TRBD2 TRBJ2-2
TGTGCCAGCGTCCAGGGTAGGAAGAACGAGCAGTACTTC CASVQGRKNEQYF NA TRBV28 NA TRBJ2-7
TGTGCCACACGGGACAGGGGGCGCGCAGATACGCAGTATTTT CATRDRGRADTQYF NA TRBV19 TRBD1 TRBJ2-3
TGTGCCAGCAGCTGGACTAGCGGGAACACCGGGGAGCTGTTTTTT CASSWTSGNTGELFF NA TRBV27 TRBD2 TRBJ2-2
TGCGCCAGCAGCTTGAATCTAAACAATGAGCAGTTCTTC CASSLNLNNEQFF NA TRBV5-1 NA TRBJ2-1
TGTGCCAGCAGTCCCCAGGGGAATGGAAACACCATATATTTT CASSPQGNGNTIYF NA TRBV6-5 NA TRBJ1-3
TGCAGTGCTAGTTCGGAGATTCGGGAGACCCAGTACTTC CSASSEIRETQYF NA TRBV20-1 NA TRBJ2-5
TGTGCCAGCAGTTTAGCGCTAGGGGAGTACTTC CASSLALGEYF medium-sized TRBV12-3/TRBV12-4 NA TRBJ2-7
TGTGCCAGCAGCCAAGCAGGGGTTACCGGGGAGCTGTTTTTT CASSQAGVTGELFF NA TRBV3-1/TRBV3-2 NA TRBJ2-2
TGTGCCAGCAGCCCCAACAGGGGTAGTCCGAAGTACTTC CASSPNRGSPKYF once TRBV7-2 TRBD1 TRBJ2-7
TGTGCCAGCAGTTATGGCCCCCTTGGCTACACCTTC CASSYGPLGYTF NA TRBV2 NA TRBJ1-2
TGTGCCACCAGGAGGAGGGGAGATCAGCCCCAGCATTTT CATRRRGDQPQHF NA TRBV15 NA TRBJ1-5